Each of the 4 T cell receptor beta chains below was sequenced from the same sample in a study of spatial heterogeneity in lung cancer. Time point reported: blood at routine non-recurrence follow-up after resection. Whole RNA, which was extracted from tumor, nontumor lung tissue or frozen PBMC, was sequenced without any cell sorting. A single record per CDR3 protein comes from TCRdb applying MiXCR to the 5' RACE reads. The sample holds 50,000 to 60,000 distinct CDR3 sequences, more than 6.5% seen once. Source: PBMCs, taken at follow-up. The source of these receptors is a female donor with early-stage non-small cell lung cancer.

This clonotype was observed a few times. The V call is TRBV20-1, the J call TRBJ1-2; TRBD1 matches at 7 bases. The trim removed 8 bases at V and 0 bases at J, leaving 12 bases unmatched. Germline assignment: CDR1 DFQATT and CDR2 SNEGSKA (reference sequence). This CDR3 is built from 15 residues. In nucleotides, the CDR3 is TGCAGTCCAGGGGAGAACAGGGGCGCTAACTATGGCTACACCTTC. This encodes CSPGENRGANYGYTF.

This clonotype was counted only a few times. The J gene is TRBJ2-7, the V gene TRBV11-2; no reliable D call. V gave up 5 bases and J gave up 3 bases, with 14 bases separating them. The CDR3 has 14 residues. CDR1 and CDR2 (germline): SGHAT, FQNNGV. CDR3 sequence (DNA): TGTGCCAGCAGCCCCAGTACAGTCCGCTACGAGCAGTACTTC. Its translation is CASSPSTVRYEQYF.

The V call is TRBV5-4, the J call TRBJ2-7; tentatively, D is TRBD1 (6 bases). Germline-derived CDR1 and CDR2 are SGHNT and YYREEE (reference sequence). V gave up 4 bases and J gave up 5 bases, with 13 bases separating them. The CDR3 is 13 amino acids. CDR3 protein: CASSRDNGNEQYF. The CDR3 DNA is TGTGCCAGCAGCCGGGACAACGGGAACGAGCAGTACTTC. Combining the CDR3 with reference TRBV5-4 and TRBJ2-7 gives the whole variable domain ETGVTQSPTHLIKTRGQQVTLRCSSQSGHNTVSWYQQALGQGPQFIFQYYREEENGRGNFPPRFSGLQFPNYSSELNVNALELDDSALYLCASSRDNGNEQYFGPGTRLTVT.

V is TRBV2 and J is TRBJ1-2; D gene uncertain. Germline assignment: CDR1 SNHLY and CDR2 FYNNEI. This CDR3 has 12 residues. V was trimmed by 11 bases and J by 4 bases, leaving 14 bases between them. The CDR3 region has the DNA TGTGCCGGTCCGCCGGATTCCTATGGCTACACCTTC. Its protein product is CAGPPDSYGYTF.